These 2 T cell receptor beta chains were all obtained from the same sample, sequenced in a study of cytotoxic CD8 clonotypes in ibrutinib-treated CLL. Profiled with immunoSEQ multiplex PCR; TCRdb holds only in-frame clones, not every one. The table has roughly 200,000 clones, approximately 72% seen once. The sequenced sample was PBMCs, obtained after 24 months of ibrutinib treatment. Every receptor here comes from a human donor with chronic lymphocytic leukemia.

The sample holds one count of this clone. V usage is TRBV7-2 and J usage is TRBJ1-2, with TRBD1 identical over 9 bases. Looked up from germline, CDR1 is SGHTA and CDR2 is FQGNSA. This CDR3 has 15 residues. The V segment lost 1 base and the J segment 7 bases; nucleotides outside the gene matches: 7. The CDR3 sequence: CASSLVGTGIFGYTF. Here the CDR3 DNA reads TGTGCCAGCAGCTTAGTGGGGACAGGGATTTTTGGCTACACCTTC.

The chain has TRBV9 and TRBJ2-3; D gene ambiguous. Trimming removed 4 bases from V and 4 bases from J, with 25 bases in between. CDR1 is SGDLS, CDR2 YYNGEE, per germline. CDR3 length: 18 amino acids. Here the CDR3 DNA reads TGTGCCAGCAGCCATGGGTCCTCTAGTGTCGCAACCCCAGATACGCAGTATTTT. It encodes CASSHGSSSVATPDTQYF. Based on the CDR3 plus reference TRBV9 and TRBJ2-3, the full variable domain is DSGVTQTPKHLITATGQRVTLRCSPRSGDLSVYWYQQSLDQGLQFLIQYYNGEERAKGNILERFSAQQFPDLHSELNLSSLELGDSALYFCASSHGSSSVATPDTQYFGPGTRLTVL.